Sequencing of this T cell receptor (beta chain) was carried out in a study of Graves' ophthalmopathy and Graves' hyperthyroidism. Study-wide findings and caveats: With over 85% sensitivity and less than 83% specificity, a 13-signature model separated ophthalmopathy from stable hyperthyroidism.

Amplification targeted the TCR beta CDR3 regions, with RNA transcripts as the source material. HTBI primers were employed in first-round RT-PCR, then a second-round multiplex PCR followed. TCRdb re-derived calls from the multiplex PCR reads in MiXCR, one entry per CDR3 protein. The sample holds about 23,000 distinct CDR3 sequences, 45% to 60% seen once. V lost 0 bases and J lost 6, with 9 bases in between. In germline, CDR1 is MGHRA, CDR2 YSYEKL. The CDR3 sequence is 13 residues long. A remark on this clonotype: The antigen is not known.

The term stable hyperthyroidism indicated an absence of ophthalmopathy within 18 months of follow-up. Ages of hyperthyroidism patients ran from 18 to 65, and their diagnoses were new, under 2 months' duration. Other autoimmune diseases, uncontrolled infections, pregnancy or lactation excluded patients from enrollment. Sequencing used peripheral blood. The receptor comes from an adult woman with stable Graves' hyperthyroidism. V is TRBV4-1 and J is TRBJ2-7; D is perhaps TRBD1 or TRBD2 (6 bases each). The DNA of the CDR3 is TGCGCCAGCAGCCAAGATGGGGGGCCCGAGCAGTACTTC. Its protein is CASSQDGGPEQYF.